This T cell receptor beta chain was sequenced in a study of T-cell memory formation after mild COVID-19. General study findings and limits: Contracting CD4+ clones sat mainly in CM and EM; CD8+ in EMRA.

TCRalpha and TCRbeta libraries used 5'RACE with constant-segment primers and UMIs. Using its own MiXCR run on the 5' RACE reads, TCRdb lists one record per CDR3 protein. The table records approximately 230,000 distinct CDR3 sequences, 15% to 20% of them present only once. Note on this clonotype: What it binds is unknown.

The sequencing sample was made of PBMCs or a T cell subset sorted from them (not recorded which). The sequence was collected from a young man who had mild COVID-19 (a few samples of this study predate the infection). Cell type and time point are not known.

The CDR3 sequence is CATSDRQGGVEETQYF. In DNA, the CDR3 is TGTGCCACCAGTGATCGACAGGGGGGCGTCGAAGAGACCCAGTACTTC. The V gene is TRBV24-1, the J gene TRBJ2-5; 9 bases align to TRBD1. V dropped 3 bases and J dropped 3; count of bases not matched to a gene: 7. Germline CDR1 is KGHDR and CDR2 is SFDVKD. This CDR3 has 16 amino acids.